The source of this TCR beta chain is a study of Graves' ophthalmopathy and Graves' hyperthyroidism. Study-wide results and limits: Most expanded thyroid clonotypes above 0.001 frequency also appeared in blood. Researchers report that a 13-signature model separated ophthalmopathy from stable hyperthyroidism, posting about 87% sensitivity and less than 82% specificity.

This clonotype has just a few counts. Antigen specificity is unknown. The CDR3 totals 13 residues. In germline, CDR1 is WNHNN, CDR2 SYGVQD (reference sequence). V lost 2 bases and J 2 bases, leaving 6 bases between the germline ends. Among the exclusions were patients with other autoimmune diseases, uncontrolled infections, pregnancy or lactation. RNA transcripts served as template for amplifying TCR beta CDR3 sequences. HTBI primers served in a first-round RT-PCR, which a second-round multiplex PCR followed. TCRdb reprocessed the multiplex PCR reads via MiXCR and lists one record per CDR3 protein. The table has about 240,000 distinct CDR3 sequences, 40% to 50% seen once.

The sample comprised peripheral blood. The sequence derives from an adult man with Graves' ophthalmopathy. This chain uses TRBV10-1 with TRBJ1-2; D gene ambiguous. The CDR3 loop is CASSETRNYGYTF. CDR3 DNA: TGCGCCAGCAGTGAGACACGGAACTATGGCTACACCTTC.